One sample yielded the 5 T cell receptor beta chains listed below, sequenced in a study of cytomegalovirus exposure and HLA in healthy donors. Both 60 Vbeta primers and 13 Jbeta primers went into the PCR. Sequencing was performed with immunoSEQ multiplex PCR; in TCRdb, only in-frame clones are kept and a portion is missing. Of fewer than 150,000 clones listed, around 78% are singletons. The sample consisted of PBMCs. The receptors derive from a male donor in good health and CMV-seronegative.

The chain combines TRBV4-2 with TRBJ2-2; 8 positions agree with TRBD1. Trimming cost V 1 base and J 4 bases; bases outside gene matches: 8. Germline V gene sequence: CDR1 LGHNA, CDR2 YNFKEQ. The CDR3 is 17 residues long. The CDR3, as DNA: TGTGCCAGCAGCCAAGCCCCGACAGGGGTCGTCACCGGGGAGCTGTTTTTT. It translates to CASSQAPTGVVTGELFF.

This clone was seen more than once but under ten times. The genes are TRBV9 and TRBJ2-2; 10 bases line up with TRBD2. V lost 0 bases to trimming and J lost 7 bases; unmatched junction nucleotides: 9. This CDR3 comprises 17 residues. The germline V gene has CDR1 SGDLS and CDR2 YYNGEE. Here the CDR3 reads CASSVEAGGPSSGELFF. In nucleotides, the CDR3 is TGTGCCAGCAGCGTAGAAGCGGGGGGGCCTTCTAGCGGGGAGCTGTTTTTT.

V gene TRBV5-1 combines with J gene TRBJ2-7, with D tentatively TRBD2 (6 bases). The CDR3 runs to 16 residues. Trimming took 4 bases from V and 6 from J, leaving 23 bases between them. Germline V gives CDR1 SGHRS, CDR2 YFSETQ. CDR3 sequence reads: CASSAPGEADRAEQYF. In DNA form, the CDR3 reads TGCGCCAGCAGCGCCCCCGGGGAGGCGGACCGGGCCGAGCAGTACTTC. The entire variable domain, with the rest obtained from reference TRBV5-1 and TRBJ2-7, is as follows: KAGVTQTPRYLIKTRGQQVTLSCSPISGHRSVSWYQQTPGQGLQFLFEYFSETQRNKGNFPGRFSGRQFSNSRSEMNVSTLELGDSALYLCASSAPGEADRAEQYFGPGTRLTVT.

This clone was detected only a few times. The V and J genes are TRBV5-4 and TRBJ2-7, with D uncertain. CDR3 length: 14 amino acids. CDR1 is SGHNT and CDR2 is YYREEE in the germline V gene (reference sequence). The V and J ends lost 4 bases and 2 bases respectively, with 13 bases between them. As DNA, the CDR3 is TGTGCCAGCAGCGCGACTGGAACTACCTACGAGCAGTACTTC. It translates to CASSATGTTYEQYF.

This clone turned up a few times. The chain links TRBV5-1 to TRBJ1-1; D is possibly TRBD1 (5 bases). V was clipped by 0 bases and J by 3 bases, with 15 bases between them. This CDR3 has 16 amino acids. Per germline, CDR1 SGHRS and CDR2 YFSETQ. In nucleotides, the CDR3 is TGCGCCAGCAGCTTGGCCGACACGACAGCGTACACTGAAGCTTTCTTT. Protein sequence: CASSLADTTAYTEAFF.